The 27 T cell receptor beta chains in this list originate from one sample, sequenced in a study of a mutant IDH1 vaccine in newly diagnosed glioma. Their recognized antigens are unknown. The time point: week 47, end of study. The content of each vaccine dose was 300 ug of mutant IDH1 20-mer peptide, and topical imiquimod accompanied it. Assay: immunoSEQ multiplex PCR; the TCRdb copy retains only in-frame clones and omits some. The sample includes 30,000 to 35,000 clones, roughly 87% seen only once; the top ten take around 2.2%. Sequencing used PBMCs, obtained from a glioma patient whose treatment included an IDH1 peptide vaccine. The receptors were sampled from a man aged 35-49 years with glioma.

CDR3 sequence reads: CASSHGDSNYGYTF. The CDR3 DNA sequence: TGTGCCAGTAGTCACGGGGACTCTAACTATGGCTACACCTTC. This sequence joins TRBV19 and TRBJ1-2, with D perhaps TRBD1 (5 bases). V shed 5 bases and J shed 0 bases, with 10 bases lying between them. The germline gives CDR1 LNHDA, CDR2 SQIVND (reference sequence). The CDR3 runs 14 residues. Looking up the rest from reference TRBV19 and TRBJ1-2 gives the full variable domain: DGGITQSPKYLFRKEGQNVTLSCEQNLNHDAMYWYRQDPGQGLRLIYYSQIVNDFQKGDIAEGYSVSREKKESFPLTVTSAQKNPTAFYLCASSHGDSNYGYTFGSGTRLTVV.

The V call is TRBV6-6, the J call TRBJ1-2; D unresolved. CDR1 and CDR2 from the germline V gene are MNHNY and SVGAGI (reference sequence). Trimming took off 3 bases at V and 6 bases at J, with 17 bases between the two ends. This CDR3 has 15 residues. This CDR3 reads CASSYTMLLLHGYTF. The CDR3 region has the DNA TGTGCCAGCAGTTATACGATGCTTCTCCTTCATGGCTACACCTTC.

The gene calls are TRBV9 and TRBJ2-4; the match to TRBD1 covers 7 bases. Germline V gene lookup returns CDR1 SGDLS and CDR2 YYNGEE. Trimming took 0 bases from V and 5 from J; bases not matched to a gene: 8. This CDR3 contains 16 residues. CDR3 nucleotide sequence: TGTGCCAGCAGCGTAGGGCCTGGGCAGGGGGAAAACATTCAGTACTTC. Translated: CASSVGPGQGENIQYF.

The CDR3 here is CASSPGQAFGDEQYV. The CDR3, as DNA: TGTGCCAGCAGTCCGGGACAGGCTTTCGGTGACGAGCAGTACGTC. The chain combines TRBV28 with TRBJ2-7; 8 bases line up with TRBD1. This CDR3 is built from 15 residues. The V segment lost 5 bases and the J segment 5 bases; nucleotides outside the gene matches: 11. Germline V gene lookup returns CDR1 MDHEN and CDR2 SYDVKM.

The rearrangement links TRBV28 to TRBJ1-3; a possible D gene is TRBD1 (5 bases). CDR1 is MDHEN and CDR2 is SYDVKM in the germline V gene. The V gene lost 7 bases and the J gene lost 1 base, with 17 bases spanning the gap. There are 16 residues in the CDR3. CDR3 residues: CASTSHGALSGNTIYF. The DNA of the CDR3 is TGTGCCAGCACTTCCCACGGGGCTTTATCTGGAAACACCATATATTTT. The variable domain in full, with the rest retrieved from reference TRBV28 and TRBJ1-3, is DVKVTQSSRYLVKRTGEKVFLECVQDMDHENMFWYRQDPGLGLRLIYFSYDVKMKEKGDIPEGYSVSREKKERFSLILESASTNQTSMYLCASTSHGALSGNTIYFGEGSWLTVV.

DNA of the CDR3: TGTGCCAGCAGCTTAGGCGGGGTTTATCAGCCCCAGCATTTT. Residues: CASSLGGVYQPQHF. The rearrangement links TRBV7-2 to TRBJ1-5; D call uncertain. V was pared by 1 base and J by 5 bases, with 9 bases between. The CDR3 consists of 14 residues. The germline V gene has CDR1 SGHTA and CDR2 FQGNSA.

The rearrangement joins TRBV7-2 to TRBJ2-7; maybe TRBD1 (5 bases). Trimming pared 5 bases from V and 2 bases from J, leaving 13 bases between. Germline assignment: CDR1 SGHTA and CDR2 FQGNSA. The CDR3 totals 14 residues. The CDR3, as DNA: TGTGCCAGCAGCCCGGCGGCAGGGCCCTACGAGCAGTACTTC. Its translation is CASSPAAGPYEQYF.

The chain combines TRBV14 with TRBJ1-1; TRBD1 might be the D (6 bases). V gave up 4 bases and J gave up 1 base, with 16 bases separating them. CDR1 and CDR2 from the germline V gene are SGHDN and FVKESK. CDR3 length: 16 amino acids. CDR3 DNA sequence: TGTGCCAGCAGCCGGTCTTTAAACAGGGAGAACACTGAAGCTTTCTTT. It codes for CASSRSLNRENTEAFF.

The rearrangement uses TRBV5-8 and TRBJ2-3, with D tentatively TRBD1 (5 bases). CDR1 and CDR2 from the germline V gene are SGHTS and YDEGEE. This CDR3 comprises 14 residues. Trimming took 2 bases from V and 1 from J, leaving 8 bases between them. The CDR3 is CASSFGRGTDTQYF. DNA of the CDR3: TGTGCCAGCAGCTTTGGCAGGGGCACAGATACGCAGTATTTT.

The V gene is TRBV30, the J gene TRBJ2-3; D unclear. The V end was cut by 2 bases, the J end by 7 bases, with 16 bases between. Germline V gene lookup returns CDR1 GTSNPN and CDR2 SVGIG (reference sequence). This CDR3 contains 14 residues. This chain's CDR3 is CAWSPGLMGYTQYF. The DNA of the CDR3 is TGTGCCTGGAGTCCCGGGTTGATGGGATATACGCAGTATTTT.

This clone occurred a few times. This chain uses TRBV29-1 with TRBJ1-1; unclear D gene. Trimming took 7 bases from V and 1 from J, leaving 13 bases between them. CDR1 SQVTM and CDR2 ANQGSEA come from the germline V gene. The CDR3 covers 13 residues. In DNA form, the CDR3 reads TGCAGCGCCCGACCGGGGAGGAACACTGAAGCTTTCTTT. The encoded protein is CSARPGRNTEAFF.

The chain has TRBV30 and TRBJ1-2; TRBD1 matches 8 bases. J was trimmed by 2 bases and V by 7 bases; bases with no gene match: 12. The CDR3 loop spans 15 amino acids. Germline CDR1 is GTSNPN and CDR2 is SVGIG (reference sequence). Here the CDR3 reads CALRDYRGKNYGYTF. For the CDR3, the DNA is TGTGCCTTAAGAGATTACAGGGGGAAAAACTATGGCTACACCTTC.

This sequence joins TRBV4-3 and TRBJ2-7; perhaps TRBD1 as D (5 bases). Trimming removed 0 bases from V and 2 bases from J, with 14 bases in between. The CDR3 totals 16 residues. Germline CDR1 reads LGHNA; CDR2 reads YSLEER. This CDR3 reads CASSQDLGTDTYEQYF. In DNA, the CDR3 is TGCGCCAGCAGCCAAGATCTCGGCACGGACACCTACGAGCAGTACTTC.

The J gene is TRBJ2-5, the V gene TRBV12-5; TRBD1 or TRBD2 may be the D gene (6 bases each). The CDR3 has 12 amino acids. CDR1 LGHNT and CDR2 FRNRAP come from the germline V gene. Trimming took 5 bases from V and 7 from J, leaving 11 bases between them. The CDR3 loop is CASGPGAGTQYF. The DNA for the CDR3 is TGTGCTAGTGGTCCGGGGGCCGGGACCCAGTACTTC.

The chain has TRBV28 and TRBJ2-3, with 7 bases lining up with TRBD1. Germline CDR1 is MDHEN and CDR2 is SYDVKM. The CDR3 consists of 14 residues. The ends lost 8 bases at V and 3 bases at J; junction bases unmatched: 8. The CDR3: CASGDRVGTDTQYF. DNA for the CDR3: TGTGCCAGCGGTGACAGGGTCGGGACAGATACGCAGTATTTT. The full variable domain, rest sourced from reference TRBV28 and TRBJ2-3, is DVKVTQSSRYLVKRTGEKVFLECVQDMDHENMFWYRQDPGLGLRLIYFSYDVKMKEKGDIPEGYSVSREKKERFSLILESASTNQTSMYLCASGDRVGTDTQYFGPGTRLTVL.

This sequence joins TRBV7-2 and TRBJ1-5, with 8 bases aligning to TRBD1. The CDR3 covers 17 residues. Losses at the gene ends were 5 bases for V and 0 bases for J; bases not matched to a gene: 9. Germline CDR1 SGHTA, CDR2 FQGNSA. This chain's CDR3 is CASSPWTGTYSNQPQHF. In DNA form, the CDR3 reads TGTGCCAGCAGCCCGTGGACAGGGACTTATAGCAATCAGCCCCAGCATTTT. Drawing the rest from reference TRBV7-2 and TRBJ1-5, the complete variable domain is GAGVSQSPSNKVTEKGKDVELRCDPISGHTALYWYRQSLGQGLEFLIYFQGNSAPDKSGLPSDRFSAERTGGSVSTLTIQRTQQEDSAVYLCASSPWTGTYSNQPQHFGDGTRLSIL.

CDR3 protein: CASRDISGGIEAFF. The CDR3 DNA reads as TGTGCCAGTAGAGACATTTCGGGGGGGATTGAAGCTTTCTTT. J is TRBJ1-1 and V is TRBV19, with D perhaps TRBD1 (5 bases). The CDR3 runs 14 residues. V lost 6 bases and J 7 bases, leaving 18 bases between the germline ends. The germline V gene encodes CDR1 LNHDA and CDR2 SQIVND (reference sequence). Full variable domain (rest looked up from reference TRBV19 and TRBJ1-1): DGGITQSPKYLFRKEGQNVTLSCEQNLNHDAMYWYRQDPGQGLRLIYYSQIVNDFQKGDIAEGYSVSREKKESFPLTVTSAQKNPTAFYLCASRDISGGIEAFFGQGTRLTVV.

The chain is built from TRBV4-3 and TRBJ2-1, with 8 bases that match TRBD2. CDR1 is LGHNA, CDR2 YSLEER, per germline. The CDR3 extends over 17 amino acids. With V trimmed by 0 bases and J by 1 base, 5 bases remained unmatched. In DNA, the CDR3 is TGCGCCAGCAGCCAAGAGACCGGGAGGGTATCCTACAATGAGCAGTTCTTC. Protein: CASSQETGRVSYNEQFF.

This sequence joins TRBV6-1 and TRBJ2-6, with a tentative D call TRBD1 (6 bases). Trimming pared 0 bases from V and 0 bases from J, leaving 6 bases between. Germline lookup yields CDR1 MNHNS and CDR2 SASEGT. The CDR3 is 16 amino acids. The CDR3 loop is CASSEADSSGANVLTF. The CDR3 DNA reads TGTGCCAGCAGTGAAGCGGACAGCTCTGGGGCCAACGTCCTGACTTTC.

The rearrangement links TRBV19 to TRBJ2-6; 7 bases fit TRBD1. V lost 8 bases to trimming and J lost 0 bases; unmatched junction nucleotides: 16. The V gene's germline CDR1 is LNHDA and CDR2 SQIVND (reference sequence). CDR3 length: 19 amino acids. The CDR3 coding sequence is TGTGCCAGTTTTATAGGGGACCGCAGGGGGTACTCTGGGGCCAACGTCCTGACTTTC. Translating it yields CASFIGDRRGYSGANVLTF.

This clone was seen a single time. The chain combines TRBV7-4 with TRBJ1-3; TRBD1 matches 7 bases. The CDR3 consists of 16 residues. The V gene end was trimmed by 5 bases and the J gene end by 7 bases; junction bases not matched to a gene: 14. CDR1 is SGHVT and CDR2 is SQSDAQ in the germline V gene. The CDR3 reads CASSPGPDRACNTIYF. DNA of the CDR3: TGTGCCAGCAGCCCAGGCCCCGACAGGGCTTGTAACACCATATATTTT.

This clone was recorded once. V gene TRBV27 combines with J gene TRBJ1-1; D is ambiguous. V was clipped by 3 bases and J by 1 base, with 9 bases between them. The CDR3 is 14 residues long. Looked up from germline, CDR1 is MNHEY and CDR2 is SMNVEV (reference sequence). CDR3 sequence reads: CASSLPAPNTEAFF. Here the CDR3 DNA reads TGTGCCAGCAGTTTGCCTGCCCCGAACACTGAAGCTTTCTTT.

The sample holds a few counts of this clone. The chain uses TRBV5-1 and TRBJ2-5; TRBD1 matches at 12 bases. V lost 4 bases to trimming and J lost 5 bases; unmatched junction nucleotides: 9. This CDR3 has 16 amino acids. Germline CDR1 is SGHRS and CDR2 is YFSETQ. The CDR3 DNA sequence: TGCGCCAGCAGCAACCGGGACAGGGGGCGCTGGGAGACCCAGTACTTC. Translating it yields CASSNRDRGRWETQYF. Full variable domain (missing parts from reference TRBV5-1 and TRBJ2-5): KAGVTQTPRYLIKTRGQQVTLSCSPISGHRSVSWYQQTPGQGLQFLFEYFSETQRNKGNFPGRFSGRQFSNSRSEMNVSTLELGDSALYLCASSNRDRGRWETQYFGPGTRLLVL.

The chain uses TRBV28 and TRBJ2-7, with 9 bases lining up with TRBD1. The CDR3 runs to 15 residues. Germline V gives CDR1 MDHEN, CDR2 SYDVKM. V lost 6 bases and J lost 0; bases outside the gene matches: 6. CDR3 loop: CASSGGTGNSYEQYF. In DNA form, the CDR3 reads TGTGCCAGCAGCGGAGGGACAGGGAACTCCTACGAGCAGTACTTC.

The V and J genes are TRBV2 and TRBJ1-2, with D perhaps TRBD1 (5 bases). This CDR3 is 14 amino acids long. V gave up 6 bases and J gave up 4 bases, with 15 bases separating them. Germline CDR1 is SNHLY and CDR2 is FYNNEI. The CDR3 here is CASSLRQSSYGYTF. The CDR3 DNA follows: TGTGCCAGCAGCCTTCGACAGTCCTCCTATGGCTACACCTTC.

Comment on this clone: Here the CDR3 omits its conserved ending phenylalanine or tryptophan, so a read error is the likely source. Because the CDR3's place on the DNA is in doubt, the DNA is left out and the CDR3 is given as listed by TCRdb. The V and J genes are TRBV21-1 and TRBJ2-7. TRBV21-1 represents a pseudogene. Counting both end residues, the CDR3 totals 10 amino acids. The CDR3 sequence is CASSTSYRPN.

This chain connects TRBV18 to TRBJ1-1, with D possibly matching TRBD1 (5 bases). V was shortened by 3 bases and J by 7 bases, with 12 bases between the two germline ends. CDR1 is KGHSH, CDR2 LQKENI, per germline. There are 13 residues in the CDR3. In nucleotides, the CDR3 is TGTGCCAGCTCACCTCTCGGGGGAGTTGAAGCTTTCTTT. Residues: CASSPLGGVEAFF.